This entry describes one T cell receptor (beta chain). The antigen it binds to is not known. No much larger clonotype is one base removed from it; base qualities were not supplied. This specimen comes from a study of cytomegalovirus exposure and HLA in healthy donors (dated by TCRdb to about 2017). With regard to the full study: An earlier analysis of roughly 610 of the donors reported approximately 300 Gb of sequence data and some 110 million unique TCR beta sequences obtained from around 170 million T cells. Roughly 5 DR-DQ haplotypes were treated as single units for association and clustering because of strong linkage in the cohort. The study aimed to test whether signatures of past pathogen exposure could be identified by cataloging public T cell receptors. In an earlier analysis of roughly 580 of the donors, high-throughput TCR beta sequencing was used to judge whether each TCR beta V gene segment behaved as functional or pseudogenic. Among the roughly 400 genotyped donors, about 83% belonged to the genetic ancestry cluster associated with self-reported Caucasian donors. Across about 370 genotyped donors of the cohort, an average of approximately 240,000 unique TCR beta nucleotide sequences per donor were sequenced, and roughly a sixth of those sequences were non-productive. Around 330 gigabases of sequencing data and approximately 92 million unique TCR sequences made up an early release that covered 500 to 650 HLA-typed donors. A later analysis re-analyzed previously published TCR beta repertoires from 666 donors and added high-resolution HLA genotyping to study TCR occurrence patterns. A separate validation cohort of 100 to 150 different subjects was used in addition to the roughly 620-subject first cohort. The study used immunosequencing to profile the T cell repertoires of some 600 subjects and linked those repertoires to cytomegalovirus serostatus. Class I and class II HLA loci were covered by the typing at four-digit resolution. To predict cytomegalovirus infection status, the study brought together high-throughput TCR immunosequencing, statistical association of individual TCRs with disease status, and machine learning. Donor age, sex, ethnicity and CMV serostatus were collected together with the repertoire data. Every discovery cohort repertoire had been produced on one sequencing platform. Genome-wide SNP genotypes for about 65% of the roughly 670 donors were used in a later genetic analysis, which treated that subset as a discovery cohort. Rather than using new phenotypic data, the later analysis identified candidate immune exposures from TCR beta sequences and from how often those sequences occurred across donors. The number of typed donors differed by locus: roughly 629-630 for A, B, C, DRB1 and DQB1; some 540 for DQA1; 606 for DPA1; and 400 to 480 for DPB1.

Library method: the immunoSEQ multiplex PCR assay. A mixture of 60 forward primers for TCR Vbeta segments and 13 reverse primers for TCR Jbeta segments was used in the multiplex PCR. The CDR3 region of rearranged TCR beta genes was amplified from genomic DNA by a multiplex PCR assay. The amplified TCR beta libraries were sequenced on the Illumina HiSeq System as 87-base-pair reads. In the original analysis: A later analysis counted about 80 million unique TCR beta chains across the 666 repertoires, and some 11 million of these chains were shared by at least two donors. Raw reads were error-corrected and collapsed into unique sequences with a nearest-neighbor algorithm that merged closely related sequences to remove PCR and sequencing errors. To assign V, D and J gene segments, CDR3 sequences were aligned to IMGT reference sequences. For a sequence to be retained, a match of at least six nucleotides to both a V gene segment and a J gene segment was required. A rearrangement counted as productive if the CDR3 had no stop codons and remained in frame with V and J, and every other rearrangement counted as non-productive. CDR3 was defined according to IMGT convention as the region running from the second conserved V-encoded cysteine to the conserved J-encoded phenylalanine. Sequences without an unambiguous match to a single V gene segment were excluded from the earlier analysis of several hundred of the donors. An earlier analysis of fewer than 750 of the donors called V segments functional above 56.7% productive rearrangements and segregating when the between-donor standard deviation exceeded 5%. To diagnose cytomegalovirus status from the catalog of TCR beta chain sequences, a statistical classification framework was built. In a later analysis, TCR nucleotide sequences were compared against IMGT/GENE-DB human TR gene sequences so that V and J genes could be assigned. Using the TCRdist pipeline, a later analysis assigned CDR3 sequences along with most-parsimonious VDJ recombination scenarios. In a later analysis, each TCR beta chain was defined by its CDR3 amino acid sequence together with its V-gene family, and reads without a unique V-gene family were excluded. As a way to deal with suspected cross-contamination and a sequencing artifact, a later analysis dropped 592 nucleotide sequences that were highly shared and had low generation probability. In a later analysis, a clonal expansion index for each public chain was calculated from normalized within-repertoire ranks of inferred template counts. In a later analysis, generation probabilities were computed with a VDJ recombination model fitted to out-of-frame rearrangements, and the resulting probabilities were checked against IGoR. In a later analysis, hypergeometric tests were used to score TCR-TCR, TCR-HLA and TCR-CMV co-occurrence, with a repertoire-size bias correction applied to TCR pairs. In a later analysis, false discovery rates were estimated by permuting HLA or CMV assignments 20 times. In a later analysis, co-occurring TCRs were grouped using DBSCAN, and TCRdist sequence similarity was added for clustering within HLA-allele-positive subsets. Co-occurrence clustering excluded repertoires with fewer than 30,000 or more than 120,000 public chains, plus five with anomalous nucleotide sharing. TCRdb retrieved this table from immuneACCESS and kept in-frame rearrangements only. Not all clones are present; in checked studies, unresolved V genes account for under half, and no reason is known for the remainder. D and trimming come from the DNA, and the V and J calls and clone size come from that table. Within this sample are 45,000 to 60,000 clones, with 80% of them counted one time only. The top ten clones comprise around 8.1% of the sample.

The cohort was made up of hundreds of healthy bone marrow donors. All cohort members were sampled while nominally healthy, although unrecorded immune exposures were likely present. The donor was CMV seropositive and was included in the group of some 290 seropositive cohort members. A peripheral blood sample was provided by each donor, and peripheral blood mononuclear cells were used for TCR beta sequencing. The Qiagen DNeasy Blood Extraction Kit was used to extract genomic DNA from the blood cell samples. Trimming removed 5 bases from V and 0 bases from J; the gene matches leave 8 bases unexplained. The CDR3 sequence holds 16 residues, the cysteine and phenylalanine included. Only the CDR3 portion is preserved as DNA: 48 bases, with reading frame beginning at the first base. CDR1 and CDR2 are read off the germline V gene as KGHSH and LQKENI. Study-wide conclusions, independent of this receptor: In a later genetic analysis, fewer N-insertions in productive TCRs were reported among donors in an Asian-associated ancestry cluster than the roughly 640-donor mean. A total of fewer than 200 TCR beta chains were listed by the study as associated with cytomegalovirus. A cluster of highly shared sequence variants was judged likely to represent a technical artifact of the sequencing pipeline. The authors suggested that the approach could potentially be generalized to other disease states and immunological phenotypes. Presence/absence analyses assumed roughly uniform sequencing depth across donors, an assumption that may not hold. When HLA alleles, especially DR and DQ, strongly co-occurred, TCR associations were difficult to assign to individual alleles. A later analysis reported that several top co-occurrence clusters appeared linked to parvovirus B19, influenza, CMV and Epstein-Barr virus. The classifier was reported to diagnose cytomegalovirus status with high specificity and sensitivity in both the original and validation cohorts. A further reported finding was that TCR beta sequences accurately predicted the HLA-A and HLA-B alleles for most subjects in the first cohort. Only TCR beta chains were sequenced in this cohort, and the absence of alpha or paired-chain data limited detectable features. Broadly in line with IMGT annotations, most TCR beta V segments showed up in productive rearrangements about 90% or about 30% of the time in an earlier analysis of 450 to 750 of the donors. In a later analysis, HLA-associated TCR beta chains were found to be more clonally expanded and to have lower generation probabilities than equally common non-associated chains. In a later analysis, over 15,000 TCR beta sequences were associated with specific HLA alleles at a false discovery rate of 0.05. An association between a missense DCLRE1C variant and V-gene and J-gene trimming of TCR beta chains was found in a later genetic analysis and replicated in an independent cohort. In vitro tests confirmed that three of the cytomegalovirus-associated TCR beta chains recognize cytomegalovirus antigens. CMV serostatus was the only immune exposure information available for the cohort. Most CMV-associated TCR beta chains appeared to be HLA-restricted in a later analysis, and the HLA associations seemed to be driven largely by CMV exposure. In a later analysis, the rate of TCR association differed among HLA loci, with DRB1 alleles having the most associated TCRs and HLA-C alleles having the fewest. Most TCR sequences were seen in very few donors, while some public TCRs were found in many individuals. Some IMGT-functional V segments, including TRBV6-2 and TRBV6-3, could not be distinguished by the 87-base-pair reads and were therefore excluded. Because some donors lacked HLA typing at each locus, the association tests relied only on the typed subset. Correlated functional status among segregating V segments might reflect linkage disequilibrium, but an unknown experimental factor could not be ruled out. Over 15 rarely observed V segments, including chromosome 9 orphons, were excluded from the earlier analysis of almost 600 of the donors because counts were too low.

The sequence derives from a man under 40 in good health and CMV-seropositive. The sequencing input was PBMCs. This receptor chain uses TRBV18 and TRBJ1-1; 8 junctional bases match TRBD1. The nucleotide sequence reads TGTGCCAGCTCATCGTACAGGGGGAGTCTGAACACTGAAGCTTTCTTT. Its protein is CASSSYRGSLNTEAFF.